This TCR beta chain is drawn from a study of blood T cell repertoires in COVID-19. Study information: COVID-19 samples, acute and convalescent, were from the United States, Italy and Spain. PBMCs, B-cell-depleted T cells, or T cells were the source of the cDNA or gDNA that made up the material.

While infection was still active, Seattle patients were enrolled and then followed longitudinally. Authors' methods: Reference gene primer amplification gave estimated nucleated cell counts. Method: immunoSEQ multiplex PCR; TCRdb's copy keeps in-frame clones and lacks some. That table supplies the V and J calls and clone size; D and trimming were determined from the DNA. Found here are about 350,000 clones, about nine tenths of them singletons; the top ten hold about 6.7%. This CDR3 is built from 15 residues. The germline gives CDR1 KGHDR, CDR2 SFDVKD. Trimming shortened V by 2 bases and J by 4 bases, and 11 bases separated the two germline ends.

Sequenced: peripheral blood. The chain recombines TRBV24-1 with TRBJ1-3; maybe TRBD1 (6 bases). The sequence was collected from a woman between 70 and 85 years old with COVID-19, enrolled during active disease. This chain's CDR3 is CATSDSQGTGNTIYF. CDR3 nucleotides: TGTGCCACCAGTGATTCACAGGGAACCGGAAACACCATATATTTT.